Listed below are T cell receptor beta chains from one sample, sequenced in a study of control samples from healthy donors and cancer patients. Assay used: immunoSEQ multiplex PCR; TCRdb lists only in-frame clones, some missing. The sample shows some 120,000 clones, around 87% of them seen only once. Sequencing was carried out using PBMCs. These receptors all stem from a woman aged 45-60 years with colorectal cancer. Both conserved end residues are part of each CDR3. The D gene is left open where the match is weak. Rows give clone size only sometimes, using once, few, many, or a class for an expanded clone.

abundance: -
v_gene: TRBV11-2
j_gene: TRBJ2-3
d_gene: TRBD2
CDR3aa: CASSFGRSADTQYF
CDR3nt: TGTGCCAGCAGCTTCGGGAGGTCCGCAGATACGCAGTATTTT

abundance: -
v_gene: TRBV19
j_gene: TRBJ1-2
d_gene: -
CDR3aa: CASRKTQGVGYGYTF
CDR3nt: TGTGCCAGTAGAAAGACACAGGGAGTGGGCTATGGCTACACCTTC

abundance: -
v_gene: TRBV11-3
j_gene: TRBJ2-2
d_gene: -
CDR3aa: CASSFGGPDGELFF
CDR3nt: TGTGCCAGCAGCTTCGGGGGCCCGGACGGGGAGCTGTTTTTT

abundance: once
v_gene: TRBV19
j_gene: TRBJ2-7
d_gene: -
CDR3aa: CASSIGGGSSYEQYF
CDR3nt: TGTGCCAGTAGTATTGGTGGGGGCAGCTCCTACGAGCAGTACTTC

abundance: -
v_gene: TRBV3-1/TRBV3-2
j_gene: TRBJ2-7
d_gene: TRBD2
CDR3aa: CASSHRLAGDLPYEQYF
CDR3nt: TGTGCCAGCAGCCATCGACTAGCGGGAGATCTCCCCTACGAGCAGTACTTC

abundance: -
v_gene: TRBV5-4
j_gene: TRBJ1-2
d_gene: -
CDR3aa: CASSLAGDYGYTF
CDR3nt: TGTGCCAGCAGCTTGGCAGGGGACTATGGCTACACCTTC

abundance: -
v_gene: TRBV5-5
j_gene: TRBJ1-4
d_gene: -
CDR3aa: CASSLTGGEKLFF
CDR3nt: TGTGCCAGCAGCCTGACGGGTGGGGAAAAACTGTTTTTT

abundance: -
v_gene: TRBV15
j_gene: TRBJ2-1
d_gene: TRBD2
CDR3aa: CATSRGLASDNEQFF
CDR3nt: TGTGCCACCAGCAGAGGACTAGCATCTGACAATGAGCAGTTCTTC

abundance: -
v_gene: TRBV7-6
j_gene: TRBJ1-6
d_gene: TRBD1
CDR3aa: CASSHRTGRNSPLHF
CDR3nt: TGTGCCAGCAGCCACAGGACAGGGAGGAATTCACCCCTCCACTTT

abundance: few
v_gene: TRBV24-1
j_gene: TRBJ2-5
d_gene: -
CDR3aa: CATSEHTGTPGATQYF
CDR3nt: TGTGCCACCAGTGAACATACCGGGACACCAGGGGCGACCCAGTACTTC

abundance: once
v_gene: TRBV19
j_gene: TRBJ1-3
d_gene: -
CDR3aa: CASSTYRSSGNTIYF
CDR3nt: TGTGCCAGTAGTACATATCGCTCCTCTGGAAACACCATATATTTT

abundance: -
v_gene: TRBV28
j_gene: TRBJ2-2
d_gene: -
CDR3aa: CASSFLAGELFF
CDR3nt: TGTGCCAGCAGTTTTTTGGCCGGGGAGCTGTTTTTT

abundance: -
v_gene: TRBV5-1
j_gene: TRBJ2-3
d_gene: -
CDR3aa: CASSLNTDTQYF
CDR3nt: TGCGCCAGCAGCTTAAACACAGATACGCAGTATTTT

abundance: -
v_gene: TRBV3-1/TRBV3-2
j_gene: TRBJ1-1
d_gene: -
CDR3aa: CASSRGGQNMNTEAFF
CDR3nt: TGTGCCAGCAGCCGAGGTGGACAGAACATGAACACTGAAGCTTTCTTT

abundance: -
v_gene: TRBV11-3
j_gene: TRBJ1-1
d_gene: -
CDR3aa: CASSLDGENTEAFF
CDR3nt: TGTGCCAGCAGCTTAGATGGGGAGAACACTGAAGCTTTCTTT

abundance: -
v_gene: TRBV5-1
j_gene: TRBJ2-2
d_gene: -
CDR3aa: CASSPSSGLSTGELFF
CDR3nt: TGCGCCAGCAGCCCATCGTCAGGGCTGAGCACCGGGGAGCTGTTTTTT

abundance: -
v_gene: TRBV3-1/TRBV3-2
j_gene: TRBJ2-3
d_gene: -
CDR3aa: CASSTGTDTQYF
CDR3nt: TGTGCCAGCAGCACGGGCACAGATACGCAGTATTTT

abundance: once
v_gene: TRBV18
j_gene: TRBJ2-7
d_gene: TRBD1
CDR3aa: CASSAGTADEQYF
CDR3nt: TGTGCCAGCTCTGCTGGGACAGCGGACGAGCAGTACTTC

abundance: once
v_gene: TRBV5-1
j_gene: TRBJ2-3
d_gene: -
CDR3aa: CASRETTDTQYF
CDR3nt: TGCGCCAGCAGGGAAACCACAGATACGCAGTATTTT

abundance: once
v_gene: TRBV11-2
j_gene: TRBJ1-2
d_gene: TRBD1
CDR3aa: CASSAGQTYGYTF
CDR3nt: TGTGCCAGCAGCGCGGGACAGACTTATGGCTACACCTTC

abundance: -
v_gene: TRBV6-1
j_gene: TRBJ1-2
d_gene: -
CDR3aa: CASSEAEGGGYGYTF
CDR3nt: TGTGCCAGCAGTGAAGCGGAGGGGGGGGGCTATGGCTACACCTTC

abundance: -
v_gene: TRBV24-1
j_gene: TRBJ1-6
d_gene: -
CDR3aa: CATSDLRGAGSYNSPLHF
CDR3nt: TGTGCCACCAGTGATTTGCGGGGGGCGGGCTCCTATAATTCACCCCTCCACTTT

abundance: -
v_gene: TRBV7-3
j_gene: TRBJ2-1
d_gene: TRBD2
CDR3aa: CASSLTQPGGNEQFF
CDR3nt: TGTGCCAGCAGCTTAACCCAACCCGGGGGGAATGAGCAGTTCTTC

abundance: -
v_gene: TRBV3-1/TRBV3-2
j_gene: TRBJ2-1
d_gene: TRBD2
CDR3aa: CASSQASAGTGRANEQFF
CDR3nt: TGTGCCAGCAGCCAAGCTAGTGCGGGGACGGGGAGGGCCAATGAGCAGTTCTTC

abundance: -
v_gene: TRBV11-3
j_gene: TRBJ2-3
d_gene: TRBD2
CDR3aa: CASSPRTSSTDTQYF
CDR3nt: TGTGCCAGCAGCCCGCGGACTAGCTCCACAGATACGCAGTATTTT